This paragraph covers one TCR beta chain sequence. Its target is unknown. V lost 2 bases to trimming and J lost 8 bases; unmatched junction nucleotides: 8. CDR3 length: 14 residues. Germline-derived CDR1 and CDR2 are SGHTA and FQGNSA. Those patients with uncontrolled infection, other autoimmune disease, pregnancy or lactation were excluded. Diagnostic decisions used clinical symptoms, serum thyroxine and TRAb, thyroid ultrasound and orbital computed tomography. This specimen comes from a study of T cells in Graves' hyperthyroidism and ophthalmopathy. Study results and caveats: Among clonotypes expanded in thyroid above 0.001, most were also found in blood. Ophthalmopathy got predicted by the model a median approximately 6 months before its onset.

It was RNA transcripts that yielded the amplified TCR beta CDR3 regions. First-round RT-PCR with HTBI primers amplified the TCR CDR3 region. Each CDR3 protein gets one entry after TCRdb re-called the multiplex PCR reads with MiXCR. The sample consists of about 640,000 distinct CDR3 sequences, 45% of them appearing once. The clonotype was recovered from an adult man with Graves' disease, either hyperthyroidism or ophthalmopathy (not recorded which). The V gene is TRBV7-2, the J gene TRBJ1-2, with TRBD1 matching over 7 bases. The specimen sequenced was peripheral blood or thyroid tissue (not recorded which). The CDR3 nucleotides read TGTGCCAGCAGCTTAAATAGGGGGCATGCAGGCTACACCTTC. It codes for CASSLNRGHAGYTF.